This T cell receptor (beta chain) was documented in a study of T cell repertoires in cytomegalovirus infection. The CDR3 spans 16 residues. Germline values: CDR1 DFQATT, CDR2 SNEGSKA (reference sequence). A note on this clonotype: The antigen is unknown. One end of the junction varies from germline; a read error may be responsible.

TCRdb redid the calling of the reads with MiXCR, one entry per CDR3 protein. Of 550,000 to 700,000 distinct CDR3 sequences in the sample, just under 40% were seen once. The sequencing used cultured PBMCs, collected from culture after CMV antigen stimulation. This receptor was taken from a human donor in good health (CMV status not recorded). Some clones in this sample may be carry-over from other donors' samples. This chain uses TRBV20-1 with TRBJ2-5; 7 bases map to TRBD1. CDR3 region: CSVAPPLGTAQETRYF. The CDR3 coding sequence is TGCAGCGTGGCCCCGCCTTTAGGGACAGCCCAAGAGACCCGGTACTTC.